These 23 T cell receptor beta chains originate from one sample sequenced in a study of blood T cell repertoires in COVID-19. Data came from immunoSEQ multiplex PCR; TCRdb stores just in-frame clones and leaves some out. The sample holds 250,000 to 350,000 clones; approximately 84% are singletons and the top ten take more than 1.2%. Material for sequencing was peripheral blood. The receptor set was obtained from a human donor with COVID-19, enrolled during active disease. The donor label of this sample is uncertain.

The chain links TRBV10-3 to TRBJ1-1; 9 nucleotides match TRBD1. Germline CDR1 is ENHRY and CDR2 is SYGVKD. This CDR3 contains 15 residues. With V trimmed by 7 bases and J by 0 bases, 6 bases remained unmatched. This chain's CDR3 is CAITRDREVNTEAFF. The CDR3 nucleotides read TGTGCCATCACCCGGGACAGGGAGGTGAACACTGAAGCTTTCTTT.

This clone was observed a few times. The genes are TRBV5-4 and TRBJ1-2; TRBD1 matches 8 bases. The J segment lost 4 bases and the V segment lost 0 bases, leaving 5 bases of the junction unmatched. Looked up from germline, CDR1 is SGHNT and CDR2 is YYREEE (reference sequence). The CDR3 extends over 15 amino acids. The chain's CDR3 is CASSLGTGYAYGYTF. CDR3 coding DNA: TGTGCCAGCAGCTTGGGGACAGGGTACGCCTATGGCTACACCTTC.

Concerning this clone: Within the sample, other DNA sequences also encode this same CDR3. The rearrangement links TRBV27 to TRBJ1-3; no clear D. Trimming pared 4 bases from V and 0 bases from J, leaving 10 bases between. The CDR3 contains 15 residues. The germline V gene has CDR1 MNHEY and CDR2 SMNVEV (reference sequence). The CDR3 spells CASSSGRASGNTIYF. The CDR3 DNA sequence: TGTGCCAGCAGTTCAGGCAGAGCCTCTGGAAACACCATATATTTT.

CDR3 nucleotide sequence: TGTGCCAGCAGTTTGGGAGGACAAGTCCAAGAGACCCAGTACTTC. Translated, it gives CASSLGGQVQETQYF. The rearrangement joins TRBV28 to TRBJ2-5; a possible D gene is TRBD2 (6 bases). CDR3 size: 15 residues. Germline V CDR1 and CDR2: MDHEN, SYDVKM. Trimming left V 3 bases short and J 1 base short, with 12 bases between.

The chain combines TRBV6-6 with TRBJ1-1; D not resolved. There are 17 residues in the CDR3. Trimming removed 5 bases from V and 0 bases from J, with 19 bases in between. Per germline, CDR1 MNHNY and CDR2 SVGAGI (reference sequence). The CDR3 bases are TGTGCCAGCAGTCGAGGACGGGGAGGCGTGCTGAACACTGAAGCTTTCTTT. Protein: CASSRGRGGVLNTEAFF.

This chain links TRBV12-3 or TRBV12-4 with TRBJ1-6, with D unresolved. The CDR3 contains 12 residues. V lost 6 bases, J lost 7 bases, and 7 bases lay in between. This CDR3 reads CASRKLNSPLHF. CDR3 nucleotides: TGTGCCAGCAGAAAATTAAATTCACCCCTCCACTTT.

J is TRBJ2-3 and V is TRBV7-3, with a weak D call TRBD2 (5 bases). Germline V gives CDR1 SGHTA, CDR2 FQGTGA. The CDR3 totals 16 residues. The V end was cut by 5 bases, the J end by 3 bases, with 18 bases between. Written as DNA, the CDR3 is TGTGCCAGCAGCCCCCGGGGTCCCTTCGGGACAGATACGCAGTATTTT. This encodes CASSPRGPFGTDTQYF.

CDR3 loop: CASSRAITDTQYF. The DNA of the CDR3 is TGCGCCAGCAGCCGGGCCATCACAGATACGCAGTATTTT. The chain links TRBV4-3 to TRBJ2-3; D unclear. The CDR3 contains 13 residues. Per germline, CDR1 LGHNA and CDR2 YSLEER. Trimming cost V 4 bases and J 2 bases, with 7 bases left between them.

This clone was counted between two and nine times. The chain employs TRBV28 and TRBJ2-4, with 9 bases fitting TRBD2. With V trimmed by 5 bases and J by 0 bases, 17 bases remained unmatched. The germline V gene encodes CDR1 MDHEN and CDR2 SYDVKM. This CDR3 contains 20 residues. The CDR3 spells CASSIQRLAAHREAKNIQYF. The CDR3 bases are TGTGCCAGCAGTATACAGAGACTAGCGGCCCACAGAGAAGCCAAAAACATTCAGTACTTC.

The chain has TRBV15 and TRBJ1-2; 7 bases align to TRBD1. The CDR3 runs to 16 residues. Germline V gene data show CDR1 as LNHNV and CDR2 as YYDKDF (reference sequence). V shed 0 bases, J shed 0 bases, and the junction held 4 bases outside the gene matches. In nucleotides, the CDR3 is TGTGCCACCAGCAGAGATGGGGGACAGACTAACTATGGCTACACCTTC. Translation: CATSRDGGQTNYGYTF.

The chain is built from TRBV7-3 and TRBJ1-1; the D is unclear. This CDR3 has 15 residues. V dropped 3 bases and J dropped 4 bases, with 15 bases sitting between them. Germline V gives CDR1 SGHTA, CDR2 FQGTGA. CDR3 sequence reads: CASSFGPAEGTEAFF. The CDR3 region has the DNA TGTGCCAGCAGCTTTGGTCCCGCCGAGGGCACTGAAGCTTTCTTT.

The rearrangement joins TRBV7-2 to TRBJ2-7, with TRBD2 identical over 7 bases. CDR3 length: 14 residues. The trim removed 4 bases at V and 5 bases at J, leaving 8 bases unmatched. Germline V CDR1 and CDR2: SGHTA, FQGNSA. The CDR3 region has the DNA TGTGCCAGCAGCTCAGGACTAGTGAGGGACGAGCAGTACTTC. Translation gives CASSSGLVRDEQYF.

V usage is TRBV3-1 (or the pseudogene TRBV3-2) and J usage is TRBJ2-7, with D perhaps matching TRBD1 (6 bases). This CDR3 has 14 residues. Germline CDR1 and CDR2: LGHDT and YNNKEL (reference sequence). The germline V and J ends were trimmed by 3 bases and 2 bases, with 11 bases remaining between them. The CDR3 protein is CASSQRRGPYEQYF. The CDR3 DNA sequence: TGTGCCAGCAGCCAGCGCAGGGGCCCCTACGAGCAGTACTTC.

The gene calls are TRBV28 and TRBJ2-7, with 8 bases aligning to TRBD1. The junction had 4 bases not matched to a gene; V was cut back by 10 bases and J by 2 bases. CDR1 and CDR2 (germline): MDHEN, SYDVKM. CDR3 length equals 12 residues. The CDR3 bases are TGTGCCATCGGACAGGGCCCCTACGAGCAGTACTTC. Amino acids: CAIGQGPYEQYF.

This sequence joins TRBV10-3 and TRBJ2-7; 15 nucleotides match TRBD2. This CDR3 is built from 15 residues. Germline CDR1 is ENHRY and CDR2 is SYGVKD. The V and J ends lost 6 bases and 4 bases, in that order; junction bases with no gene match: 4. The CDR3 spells CAIRSGLAGGYEQYF. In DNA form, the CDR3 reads TGTGCCATCAGGTCAGGACTAGCGGGAGGGTACGAGCAGTACTTC.

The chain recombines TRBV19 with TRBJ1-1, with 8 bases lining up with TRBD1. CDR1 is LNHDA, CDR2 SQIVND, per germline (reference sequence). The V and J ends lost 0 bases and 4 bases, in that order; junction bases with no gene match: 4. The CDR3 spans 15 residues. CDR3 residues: CASSIDRTGFTEAFF. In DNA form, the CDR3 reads TGTGCCAGTAGTATAGATAGGACAGGGTTCACTGAAGCTTTCTTT.

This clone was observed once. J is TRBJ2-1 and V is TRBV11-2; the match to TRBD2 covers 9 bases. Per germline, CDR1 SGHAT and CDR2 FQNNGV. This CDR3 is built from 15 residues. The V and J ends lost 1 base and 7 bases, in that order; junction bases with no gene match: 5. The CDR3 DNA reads TGTGCCAGCAGCTTAGGGACTAGCGTAGCAAATGAGCAGTTCTTC. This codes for CASSLGTSVANEQFF.

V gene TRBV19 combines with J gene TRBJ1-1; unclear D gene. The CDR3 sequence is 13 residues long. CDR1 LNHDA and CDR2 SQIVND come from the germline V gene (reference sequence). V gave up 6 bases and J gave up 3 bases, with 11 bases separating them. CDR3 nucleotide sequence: TGTGCCAGTAGCCCTCGGGTGGACACTGAAGCTTTCTTT. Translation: CASSPRVDTEAFF.

In DNA, the CDR3 is TGTGCCAGTGGCGAGACAGGTGGAAGCTCCTACGAGCAGTACTTC. Translating it yields CASGETGGSSYEQYF. This rearrangement joins TRBV19 to TRBJ2-7, with D maybe TRBD1 (6 bases). This CDR3 is built from 15 residues. Trimming took off 8 bases at V and 0 bases at J, with 17 bases between the two ends. Germline V CDR1 and CDR2: LNHDA, SQIVND (reference sequence).

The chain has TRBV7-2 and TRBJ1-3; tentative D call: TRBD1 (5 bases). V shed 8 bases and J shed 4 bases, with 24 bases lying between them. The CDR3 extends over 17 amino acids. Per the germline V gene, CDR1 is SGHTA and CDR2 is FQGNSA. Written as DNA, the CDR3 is TGTGCCAGCTCTCTTGATGGGGGGTTAACCTCCGGAAACACCATATATTTT. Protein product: CASSLDGGLTSGNTIYF.

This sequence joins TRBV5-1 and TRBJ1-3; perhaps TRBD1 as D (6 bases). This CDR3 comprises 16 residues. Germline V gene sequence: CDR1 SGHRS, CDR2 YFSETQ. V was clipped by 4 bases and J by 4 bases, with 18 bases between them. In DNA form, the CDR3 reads TGCGCCAGCAGCCGGACTCAGGGGCAGTTGGGAAACACCATATATTTT. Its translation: CASSRTQGQLGNTIYF.

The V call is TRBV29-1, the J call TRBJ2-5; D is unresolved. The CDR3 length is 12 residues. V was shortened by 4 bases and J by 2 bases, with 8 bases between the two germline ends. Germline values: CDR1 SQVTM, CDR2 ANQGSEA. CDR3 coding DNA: TGCAGCGTTGGCAGACAACAAGAGACCCAGTACTTC. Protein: CSVGRQQETQYF. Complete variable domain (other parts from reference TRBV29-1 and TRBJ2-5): SAVISQKPSRDICQRGTSLTIQCQVDSQVTMMFWYRQQPGQSLTLIATANQGSEATYESGFVIDKFPISRPNLTFSTLTVSNMSPEDSSIYLCSVGRQQETQYFGPGTRLLVL.

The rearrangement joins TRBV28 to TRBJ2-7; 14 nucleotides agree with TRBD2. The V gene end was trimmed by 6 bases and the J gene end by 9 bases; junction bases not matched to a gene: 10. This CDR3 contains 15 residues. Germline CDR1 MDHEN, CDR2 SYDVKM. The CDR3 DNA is TGTGCCAGCAGCCCGCCGGGACTAGCGGGAGTCGGGCAGTACTTC. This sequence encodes CASSPPGLAGVGQYF. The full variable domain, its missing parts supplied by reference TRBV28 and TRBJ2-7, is DVKVTQSSRYLVKRTGEKVFLECVQDMDHENMFWYRQDPGLGLRLIYFSYDVKMKEKGDIPEGYSVSREKKERFSLILESASTNQTSMYLCASSPPGLAGVGQYFGPGTRLTVT.